Following are 30 T cell receptor beta chains from one sample sequenced in a study of T cells in women clearing cervical HPV infection. The repertoire was sequenced with immunoSEQ multiplex PCR; TCRdb's copy has only in-frame clones and lacks some. The sample includes 35,000 to 45,000 clones. The sequenced material came from blood buffy coat. The receptors derive from a woman between 18 and 70 years old with a cervical HPV16 infection that either progressed to CIN3+ or cleared (not recorded which).

Details on this clone: The read falls 3 residues short of the CDR3 end, and the missing part is taken from the germline J gene. The V call is TRBV7-9, the J call TRBJ2-4, with a tentative D call TRBD1 (6 bases). This CDR3 spans 13 amino acids. Germline V gene sequence: CDR1 SEHNR, CDR2 FQNEAQ (reference sequence). The sequenced CDR3 bases are TGTGCCAGCAGCGACGACAGGCTCTATGGT. Amino acids: CASSDDRLYG. The full CDR3 protein is CASSDDRLYGQYF.

For this clone: Read data end 3 residues before the CDR3 end; the end is taken from the germline J gene. The chain has TRBV18 and TRBJ1-1, with 8 bases fitting TRBD1. The V gene end was trimmed by 3 bases and the J gene end by 5 bases; junction bases not matched to a gene: 8. CDR3 length: 15 residues. Germline assignment: CDR1 KGHSH and CDR2 LQKENI. The CDR3 DNA, read in part, is TGTGCCAGCTCACCGACAGGGGAGGGGGGAACTGAA. This translates into CASSPTGEGGTE. The entire CDR3 sequence reads CASSPTGEGGTEAFF.

Points on this clone: The read terminates 3 residues ahead of where the CDR3 ends, so the germline J gene completes it. V is TRBV19 and J is TRBJ2-2; TRBD1 is a possible D gene (6 bases). Trimming took 8 bases from V and 7 from J, leaving 20 bases between them. CDR3 length: 15 amino acids. From germline, CDR1 is LNHDA and CDR2 SQIVND (reference sequence). CDR3 bases read: TGTGCCAGTCTCAACAGGGTTTCGAGAGGCGGGGAG. Amino acids: CASLNRVSRGGE. The whole CDR3 reads CASLNRVSRGGELFF.

Note on this clone: The missing CDR3 end, 3 residues past where the read stops, is filled in from the germline J gene. The gene calls are TRBV20-1 and TRBJ2-3, with TRBD2 identical over 7 bases. Germline loops: CDR1 DFQATT, CDR2 SNEGSKA (reference sequence). The CDR3 totals 13 residues. V trimming: 4 bases; J trimming: 3 bases; junction bases outside the gene matches: 4. The DNA read from the CDR3 is TGCAGTGCTACCGCCGGGGGGACAGATACG. This gives the protein CSATAGGTDT. The full-length CDR3 reads as CSATAGGTDTQYF.

On this clone: The CDR3 end is not reached by the read, which stops 3 residues before it; the germline J gene fills it in. This chain joins TRBV30 and TRBJ1-5, with 8 nucleotides matching TRBD1. The ends lost 5 bases at V and 5 bases at J; junction bases unmatched: 5. The CDR3 runs to 13 residues. Germline CDR1 is GTSNPN and CDR2 is SVGIG (reference sequence). CDR3 DNA, as far as it was read: TGTGCCTGGGCGACAGGGGATGATCAGCCC. Amino acids: CAWATGDDQP. The entire CDR3 reads CAWATGDDQPQHF.

To note about this clone: The read halts 3 residues ahead of the CDR3 end, with the missing end drawn from the germline J gene. The chain is built from TRBV27 and TRBJ2-1; 10 bases fit TRBD2. Trimming cost V 1 base and J 6 bases; bases outside gene matches: 6. The length of the CDR3 is 16 residues. Germline V gene lookup returns CDR1 MNHEY and CDR2 SMNVEV (reference sequence). CDR3 sequence: CASSLLASGSGNEQFF. CDR3 bases read: TGTGCCAGCAGTTTATTAGCTAGCGGGAGCGGCAATGAG.

Note on this clone: The read falls 3 residues short of the CDR3 end, and the missing part is taken from the germline J gene. V gene TRBV14 combines with J gene TRBJ2-1; 9 bases are shared with TRBD2. Germline values: CDR1 SGHDN, CDR2 FVKESK. This CDR3 is built from 16 residues. After removal of 5 bases from V and 2 bases from J, the junction contained 7 bases not matched to a gene. CDR3 protein: CASSVISGSTYNEQFF. The CDR3 bases that were read are TGTGCCAGCAGCGTAATTAGCGGGAGTACCTACAATGAG.

To note about this clone: The observed sequence ends 3 residues before the CDR3 terminus, with the missing tail filled in from the germline J gene. This chain connects TRBV2 to TRBJ2-3; 8 positions agree with TRBD2. Trimming cost V 7 bases and J 4 bases; bases outside gene matches: 10. The CDR3 has 15 residues. Germline V gene sequence: CDR1 SNHLY, CDR2 FYNNEI. CDR3 in amino acids: CASTGPGGPADTQYF. Incomplete CDR3 DNA: TGTGCCAGCACCGGACCGGGGGGGCCAGCAGATACG.

As concerns this clone: Sequencing ends 3 residues short of the CDR3 end; the germline J gene provides the rest. V gene TRBV19 combines with J gene TRBJ1-4, with D unresolved. The length of the CDR3 is 14 residues. From germline, CDR1 is LNHDA and CDR2 SQIVND (reference sequence). Trimming stripped 6 bases from V and 8 bases from J, with 16 bases between. CDR3 DNA, as far as it was read: TGTGCCAGTAGCCCCTACGGGTCTAGCGAAAAA. This gives the protein CASSPYGSSEK. The whole CDR3 sequence reads CASSPYGSSEKLFF.

The CDR3 spells CSVEDPGQGFSYNEQFF. The sequenced part of the CDR3 DNA is TGCAGCGTTGAAGATCCCGGACAGGGGTTCTCCTACAATGAG. V and J are TRBV29-1 and TRBJ2-1; TRBD1 matches 9 bases. The CDR3 goes on 3 residues after the read ends, and that part is filled in from the germline J gene. The CDR3 runs to 17 residues. V gave up 0 bases and J gave up 0 bases; unmatched junction bases: 6. CDR1 is SQVTM and CDR2 is ANQGSEA in the germline V gene.

Turning to this clone: Sequencing ends 3 residues short of the CDR3 end; the germline J gene provides the rest. V and J are TRBV23-1 and TRBJ2-7, with D unclear. TRBV23-1 is classed as an ORF, of uncertain function. The germline V and J ends were trimmed by 2 bases and 3 bases, with 11 bases remaining between them. This CDR3 contains 14 residues. CDR3 bases read: TGCGCCAGCAGTCAAAATACTAAAGTCTACGAG. This sequence encodes CASSQNTKVYE. The CDR3 as a whole reads CASSQNTKVYEQYF.

Of note for this clone: Sequencing ends 3 residues short of the CDR3 end; the germline J gene provides the rest. The rearrangement joins TRBV2 to TRBJ2-7, with 9 bases that match TRBD2. CDR1 is SNHLY and CDR2 is FYNNEI in the germline V gene. The CDR3 is 14 amino acids. The V gene end was trimmed by 7 bases and the J gene end by 0 bases; junction bases not matched to a gene: 4. The CDR3 loop reads CASILAGVSYEQYF. CDR3 bases read: TGTGCCAGCATTTTAGCGGGGGTCTCCTACGAG.

Remarks on this clone: Read data end 3 residues before the CDR3 end; the end is taken from the germline J gene. The chain is built from TRBV6-1 and TRBJ1-2; D might be TRBD1 (5 bases). Germline CDR1 and CDR2: MNHNS and SASEGT. The CDR3 has 15 amino acids. CDR3 DNA (partial): TGTGCCAGCAGTGAGGGGAAAGCGGGGCTCTACGAC. Translation: CASSEGKAGLYD. The complete CDR3 reads CASSEGKAGLYDYTF.

In regard to this clone: The read ends 3 residues shy of where the CDR3 ends; the end is completed using the germline J gene. V is TRBV20-1 and J is TRBJ1-1, with D uncertain. The CDR3 has 12 residues. Per the germline V gene, CDR1 is DFQATT and CDR2 is SNEGSKA (reference sequence). The V end lost 6 bases, the J end lost 1 base, and 9 bases lay between the germline ends. The part of the CDR3 DNA that was read is TGCAGTGCCTTGGGCCCGAACACTGAA. It encodes CSALGPNTE. The complete CDR3 protein is CSALGPNTEAFF.

In terms of frequency, this clone is medium-sized. With the read ending 3 residues before the CDR3 end, the germline J gene is used to fill in that end. The chain carries TRBV5-6 and TRBJ1-2; D uncertain. The CDR3 covers 12 residues. Germline V gene sequence: CDR1 SGHDT, CDR2 YYEEEE. V lost 6 bases to trimming and J lost 6 bases, with 12 bases between them. The CDR3 spells CASTLQAHGYTF. The CDR3 DNA, read in part, is TGTGCCAGCACCCTCCAGGCTCATGGC. The variable domain in full, with the rest retrieved from reference TRBV5-6 and TRBJ1-2, is DAGVTQSPTHLIKTRGQQVTLRCSPKSGHDTVSWYQQALGQGPQFIFQYYEEEERQRGNFPDRFSGHQFPNYSSELNVNALLLGDSALYLCASTLQAHGYTFGSGTRLTVV.

As regards this clone: The observed sequence ends 3 residues before the CDR3 terminus, with the missing tail filled in from the germline J gene. The J gene is TRBJ2-1, the V gene TRBV20-1, with D tentatively TRBD2 (5 bases). The V gene's germline CDR1 is DFQATT and CDR2 SNEGSKA (reference sequence). The V gene lost 6 bases and the J gene lost 0 bases, with 21 bases spanning the gap. The CDR3 has 17 residues. The sequenced part of the CDR3 DNA is TGCAGTGCCTCCCGAGAGGCTAGCTACTTCTCCTACAATGAG. This sequence encodes CSASREASYFSYNE. The CDR3 in its entirety is CSASREASYFSYNEQFF.

As to this clone: The read ends 3 residues before the CDR3 terminus; that terminus is restored from the germline J gene. The chain recombines TRBV12-3 or TRBV12-4 with TRBJ2-7; 7 bases align to TRBD2. The CDR3 consists of 13 residues. V gave up 4 bases and J gave up 5 bases; unmatched junction bases: 5. CDR3 DNA (partial): TGTGCCAGCAGTTCGGGGGGAAGCGACGAG. Translating gives CASSSGGSDE. The full CDR3 is CASSSGGSDEQYF.

Comments on this clone: Coverage ceases 3 residues before the CDR3 finishes, and the germline J gene fills in the end. The chain couples TRBV29-1 to TRBJ1-2; TRBD1 matches 7 bases. Losses at the gene ends were 7 bases for V and 6 bases for J; bases not matched to a gene: 11. The CDR3 covers 13 residues. Per germline, CDR1 SQVTM and CDR2 ANQGSEA. The sequenced CDR3 bases are TGCAGCGCGTCAGGGGGATCAAAGGATGGC. Translating gives CSASGGSKDG. The whole CDR3 protein is CSASGGSKDGYTF.

Note on this clone: The read terminates 3 residues ahead of where the CDR3 ends, so the germline J gene completes it. The rearrangement joins TRBV2 to TRBJ2-7; tentative D call: TRBD1 (6 bases). V was clipped by 4 bases and J by 6 bases, with 13 bases between them. The CDR3 length is 13 residues. Germline V lookup: CDR1 SNHLY, CDR2 FYNNEI. CDR3 DNA, as far as it was read: TGTGCCAGCAGTGGGAACAGGGATCGCGAG. Translated, it gives CASSGNRDRE. In full, the CDR3 is CASSGNRDREQYF.

About this clone: The read terminates 3 residues ahead of where the CDR3 ends, so the germline J gene completes it. The rearrangement uses TRBV7-6 and TRBJ2-1; tentatively, D is TRBD2 (5 bases). CDR1 is SGHVS and CDR2 is FNYEAQ in the germline V gene. V shed 5 bases and J shed 0 bases, with 14 bases lying between them. CDR3 length: 16 amino acids. CDR3 DNA (partial): TGTGCCAGCAGCCAGGACTCTACCCTCTCCTACAATGAG. Residues: CASSQDSTLSYNE. The full CDR3 protein is CASSQDSTLSYNEQFF. Looking up the rest from reference TRBV7-6 and TRBJ2-1 gives the full variable domain: GAGVSQSPRYKVTKRGQDVALRCDPISGHVSLYWYRQALGQGPEFLTYFNYEAQQDKSGLPNDRFSAERPEGSISTLTIQRTEQRDSAMYRCASSQDSTLSYNEQFFGPGTRLTVL.

Points on this clone: The sequenced fragment ends 3 residues before the CDR3 boundary, so the rest is inferred from the germline J gene. The rearrangement links TRBV7-9 to TRBJ1-2; D unresolved. This CDR3 spans 14 amino acids. CDR1 is SEHNR, CDR2 FQNEAQ, per germline (reference sequence). The CDR3 DNA, read in part, is TGTGCCAGCAGCGCTGACTCCCTCTCCTACGAC. It encodes CASSADSLSYD. The entire CDR3 is CASSADSLSYDYTF. The whole variable domain, filled in from reference TRBV7-9 and TRBJ1-2, reads DTGVSQNPRHKITKRGQNVTFRCDPISEHNRLYWYRQTLGQGPEFLTYFQNEAQLEKSRLLSDRFSAERPKGSFSTLEIQRTEQGDSAMYLCASSADSLSYDYTFGSGTRLTVV.

CDR3 sequence: CAWVGPQGARGQYF. The part of the CDR3 DNA that was read is TGTGCCTGGGTTGGGCCACAGGGGGCGCGAGGT. The V gene is TRBV30, the J gene TRBJ2-4; TRBD1 agrees at 9 bases. The CDR3 end lies 3 residues beyond the end of the read and is filled in from the germline J gene. Looked up from germline, CDR1 is GTSNPN and CDR2 is SVGIG (reference sequence). The CDR3 loop spans 14 amino acids.

A note on this clone: The read gets to within 3 residues of the CDR3 end, and the germline J gene fills in the rest. The V and J genes are TRBV7-6 and TRBJ2-7; 7 positions match TRBD1. Germline CDR1 is SGHVS and CDR2 is FNYEAQ. CDR3 size: 15 residues. V was clipped by 5 bases and J by 4 bases; unmatched bases: 11. CDR3 in amino acids: CASSHGTVGLYEQYF. The sequenced part of the CDR3 DNA is TGTGCCAGCAGCCATGGGACAGTAGGCCTTTACGAG.

As to this clone: The read falls 3 residues short of the CDR3 end, and the missing part is taken from the germline J gene. The rearrangement links TRBV28 to TRBJ2-1; 11 bases are shared with TRBD2. The CDR3 runs to 15 residues. Germline-derived CDR1 and CDR2 are MDHEN and SYDVKM. J was trimmed by 7 bases and V by 3 bases; bases with no gene match: 5. This CDR3 reads CASSFLASGRNEQFF. CDR3 DNA, as far as it was read: TGTGCCAGCAGTTTTCTGGCTAGCGGGAGGAATGAG.

This chain's CDR3 is CASSDAGQGFEAFF. The DNA read from the CDR3 is TGTGCCAGCAGTGATGCCGGACAGGGGTTTGAA. V is TRBV2 and J is TRBJ1-1; 9 bases line up with TRBD1. The CDR3 end lies 3 residues beyond the end of the read and is filled in from the germline J gene. Trimming cost V 3 bases and J 7 bases; bases outside gene matches: 6. The CDR3 runs to 14 residues. CDR1 and CDR2 (germline): SNHLY, FYNNEI.

As to this clone: Coverage ceases 3 residues before the CDR3 finishes, and the germline J gene fills in the end. The V call is TRBV14, the J call TRBJ2-7; the D is unclear. From germline, CDR1 is SGHDN and CDR2 FVKESK. The V end lost 5 bases, the J end lost 5 bases, and 13 bases lay between the germline ends. The CDR3 loop spans 13 amino acids. CDR3 amino acids: CASSENLEDEQYF. The CDR3 bases that were read are TGTGCCAGCAGCGAAAACCTTGAGGACGAG.

About this clone itself: The read comes to an end 3 residues before the CDR3 does, leaving the germline J gene to fill in the end. The chain couples TRBV12-3 or TRBV12-4 to TRBJ1-2, with 7 nucleotides matching TRBD1. The CDR3 sequence is 14 residues long. V shed 6 bases, J shed 2 bases, and the junction held 6 bases outside the gene matches. The part of the CDR3 DNA that was read is TGTGCCAGCAGCTTTACAGGGGCGAACTATGGC. Amino acid sequence: CASSFTGANYG. The full CDR3 sequence reads CASSFTGANYGYTF.

Worth noting for this clone: The sequenced fragment ends 3 residues before the CDR3 boundary, so the rest is inferred from the germline J gene. This chain joins TRBV12-3 or TRBV12-4 and TRBJ2-7; no clear D. V lost 3 bases and J lost 6, with 6 bases in between. The CDR3 is 11 amino acids. Partial CDR3 DNA: TGTGCCAGCAGTTTGGCAAGCGAG. Protein: CASSLASE. The full CDR3 is CASSLASEQYF.

Note on this clone: The read ends 3 residues shy of where the CDR3 ends; the end is completed using the germline J gene. Different DNA sequences within this sample yield the same CDR3. The gene calls are TRBV5-6 and TRBJ2-2, with D unclear. This CDR3 has 14 residues. CDR1 and CDR2 (germline): SGHDT, YYEEEE. The covered CDR3 bases are TGTGCCAGCAGCTTGATTGCAACTAATGAAAAG. Its protein product is CASSLIATNEK. The complete CDR3 reads CASSLIATNEKLFF. Together with reference TRBV5-6 and TRBJ2-2, the CDR3 gives the full variable domain: DAGVTQSPTHLIKTRGQQVTLRCSPKSGHDTVSWYQQALGQGPQFIFQYYEEEERQRGNFPDRFSGHQFPNYSSELNVNALLLGDSALYLCASSLIATNEKLFFGEGSRLTVL.

As concerns this clone: Read data end 3 residues before the CDR3 end; the end is taken from the germline J gene. V usage is TRBV2 and J usage is TRBJ2-3; D remains unclear. Germline values: CDR1 SNHLY, CDR2 FYNNEI. This CDR3 contains 12 residues. CDR3 bases read: TGTGCCAGCAGTGTTACAGAAGAGACG. Encoded protein: CASSVTEET. The whole CDR3 protein is CASSVTEETQYF.